Included here is one T cell receptor (beta chain) sequence, with context. Under the authors' procedure: Amplifying reference gene primers gave estimates of nucleated cell counts. The table came from immunoSEQ multiplex PCR; TCRdb's copy has only in-frame clones and leaves some out. The V and J calls and clone size come from that table; D and trimming were worked out from the DNA. The sample yields 200,000 to 300,000 clones, just under 85% seen once. Per germline, CDR1 SQVTM and CDR2 ANQGSEA. The CDR3 runs 16 residues. Germline trimming cut 5 bases from V and 3 bases from J; bases unmatched to any gene: 11. The data originate from a study of blood T cell repertoires in COVID-19. On the study more broadly: The study drew acute and convalescent COVID-19 samples from the United States, Italy and Spain. Sources were T cells, B-cell-depleted T cells, or PBMCs; the material itself was cDNA or gDNA.

The chain is built from TRBV29-1 and TRBJ2-7; 12 nucleotides agree with TRBD1. Sequencing was done on a sample of peripheral blood. This TCR was recovered from a man aged 50 to 59 with acute or convalescent COVID-19. For the CDR3, the DNA is TGCAGCGTTCTTGCTGTCCGGGACAGGGGGCTCTACGAGCAGTACTTC. This sequence encodes CSVLAVRDRGLYEQYF.